Each of the 21 T cell receptor beta chains below was sequenced from the same sample in a study of early T cells in non-severe SARS-CoV-2 infection. TCRdb analysed the 5' RACE reads with MiXCR anew, one entry per CDR3 protein. The data contain 40,000 to 60,000 distinct CDR3 sequences, approximately 9.4% of them seen just once; the ten biggest clones take up about 8.3%. The specimen was whole blood. The receptor source for this set is an adult who was a healthcare worker with PCR-confirmed SARS-CoV-2 infection or an uninfected control (not recorded which).

This clonotype was detected ten times or more. The J gene is TRBJ2-1, the V gene TRBV15; D might be TRBD2 (6 bases). The CDR3 covers 16 residues. V lost 5 bases and J 5 bases, leaving 19 bases between the germline ends. CDR1 is LNHNV and CDR2 is YYDKDF in the germline V gene (reference sequence). CDR3 in amino acids: CATSGAGTRGNNEQFF. CDR3 bases: TGTGCCACCAGCGGAGCCGGGACCCGGGGGAACAATGAGCAGTTCTTC. Full variable domain (missing parts from reference TRBV15 and TRBJ2-1): DAMVIQNPRYQVTQFGKPVTLSCSQTLNHNVMYWYQQKSSQAPKLLFHYYDKDFNNEADTPDNFQSRRPNTSFCFLDIRSPGLGDTAMYLCATSGAGTRGNNEQFFGPGTRLTVL.

This clonotype has just a few counts. This chain uses TRBV20-1 with TRBJ2-3; 10 bases match TRBD2. V gave up 6 bases and J gave up 4 bases; unmatched junction bases: 10. Germline V gene data show CDR1 as DFQATT and CDR2 as SNEGSKA (reference sequence). This CDR3 is built from 15 residues. The CDR3 region has the DNA TGCAGTGCCCCGGGGGTGCTAGCGGGAGCAGATACGCAGTATTTT. Its protein is CSAPGVLAGADTQYF.

This clonotype showed up many times. The chain uses TRBV6-5 and TRBJ2-6, with D unresolved. Germline CDR1 is MNHEY and CDR2 is SVGAGI. The V end lost 3 bases, the J end lost 0 bases, and 15 bases lay between the germline ends. The CDR3 consists of 18 residues. The CDR3 DNA sequence: TGTGCCAGCAGTTATAGGACGGGCGAAATCTCTGGGGCCAACGTCCTGACTTTC. This encodes CASSYRTGEISGANVLTF.

This clonotype was seen more than once but under ten times. V usage is TRBV28 and J usage is TRBJ1-4; weak D call: TRBD1 (6 bases). V was trimmed by 8 bases and J by 7 bases, leaving 14 bases between them. This CDR3 has 13 amino acids. CDR1 MDHEN and CDR2 SYDVKM come from the germline V gene. The DNA for the CDR3 is TGTGCCAGCGCCCGGGACAACCCTGAAAAACTGTTTTTT. It codes for CASARDNPEKLFF. Based on the CDR3 plus reference TRBV28 and TRBJ1-4, the full variable domain is DVKVTQSSRYLVKRTGEKVFLECVQDMDHENMFWYRQDPGLGLRLIYFSYDVKMKEKGDIPEGYSVSREKKERFSLILESASTNQTSMYLCASARDNPEKLFFGSGTQLSVL.

This clonotype has a handful of counts. The chain recombines TRBV6-5 with TRBJ2-4; 8 nucleotides align to TRBD1. Per the germline V gene, CDR1 is MNHEY and CDR2 is SVGAGI. The CDR3 length is 13 residues. With 6 bases clipped from V and 4 bases from J, the junction kept 2 bases outside the gene matches. The DNA of the CDR3 is TGTGCCAGCAGACGACAGGGGAAAAACATTCAGTACTTC. Its translation: CASRRQGKNIQYF.

V gene TRBV28 combines with J gene TRBJ2-7; tentatively, D is TRBD1 (5 bases). Germline V gene lookup returns CDR1 MDHEN and CDR2 SYDVKM. The ends were cut back, 3 bases at V and 2 bases at J, with 8 bases in the middle. This CDR3 comprises 13 residues. CDR3 in amino acids: CASSFDRTYEQYF. The DNA for the CDR3 is TGTGCCAGCAGTTTTGACAGAACCTACGAGCAGTACTTC.

This clonotype was counted at least ten times. Compared with germline, one end of the junction differs, possibly owing to a read error. The chain is built from TRBV6-5 and TRBJ1-2, with 9 bases aligning to TRBD1. Germline CDR1 and CDR2: MNHEY and SVGAGI. The CDR3 extends over 14 amino acids. The CDR3 sequence is CASSWVRDRVLLAF. The CDR3 nucleotides are TGTGCCAGCAGTTGGGTCCGGGACAGGGTACTTCTGGCCTTC.

This clonotype came up many times. The genes are TRBV29-1 and TRBJ2-7; the match to TRBD1 covers 8 bases. Looked up from germline, CDR1 is SQVTM and CDR2 is ANQGSEA. This CDR3 spans 16 amino acids. V lost 4 bases, J lost 2 bases, and 13 bases stayed unmatched. The CDR3: CSVALGTGLFTYEQYF. The DNA of the CDR3 is TGCAGCGTTGCCCTAGGGACAGGCCTTTTTACCTACGAGCAGTACTTC.

This clonotype was recorded many times. The chain links TRBV27 to TRBJ2-7; the match to TRBD1 covers 8 bases. This CDR3 spans 14 amino acids. In germline, CDR1 is MNHEY, CDR2 SMNVEV (reference sequence). Trimming removed 7 bases from V and 1 base from J; junction bases left unmatched: 6. The DNA for the CDR3 is TGTGCCAGCAATAACCGACAGGGGTCCTACGAGCAGTACTTC. Amino acids: CASNNRQGSYEQYF.

Ten or more counts support this clonotype. This chain joins TRBV27 and TRBJ1-5; perhaps TRBD1 as D (5 bases). This CDR3 is 13 amino acids long. Trimming stripped 4 bases from V and 5 bases from J, with 9 bases between. The germline gives CDR1 MNHEY, CDR2 SMNVEV (reference sequence). CDR3 protein: CASSWGRDQPQHF. The CDR3 bases are TGTGCCAGCAGTTGGGGGAGAGATCAGCCCCAGCATTTT.

Worth noting for this clonotype: A read error may account for a junction end that differs from germline. The rearrangement uses TRBV7-2 and TRBJ1-1; D uncertain. Germline CDR1 reads SGHTA; CDR2 reads FQGNSA. This CDR3 contains 13 residues. This chain's CDR3 is CASSLAGNIEAFF. Written as DNA, the CDR3 is TGTGCCAGCAGCTTAGCGGGGAACATTGAAGCTTTCTTT. The full variable domain, rest sourced from reference TRBV7-2 and TRBJ1-1, is GAGVSQSPSNKVTEKGKDVELRCDPISGHTALYWYRQSLGQGLEFLIYFQGNSAPDKSGLPSDRFSAERTGGSVSTLTIQRTQQEDSAVYLCASSLAGNIEAFFGQGTRLTVV.

This clonotype has a handful of counts. This chain joins TRBV7-8 and TRBJ2-2; D is possibly TRBD2 (5 bases). Germline-derived CDR1 and CDR2 are SGHVS and FQNEAQ. The CDR3 consists of 19 residues. V was pared by 6 bases and J by 7 bases, with 30 bases between. DNA for the CDR3: TGTGCCAGCAGTCGAGGGCGGCCAGGAAGCTTCCCGCCGGACGGGGAGCTGTTTTTT. This translates into CASSRGRPGSFPPDGELFF.

This clonotype came up many times. The gene calls are TRBV2 and TRBJ2-6, with unresolved D. This CDR3 has 15 residues. Germline CDR1 is SNHLY and CDR2 is FYNNEI. Trimming cost V 3 bases and J 1 base, with 7 bases left between them. The CDR3 reads CASSEGTSGANVLTF. The CDR3 DNA reads as TGTGCCAGCAGTGAGGGCACGTCTGGGGCCAACGTCCTGACTTTC.

This clonotype was seen a handful of times. This chain links TRBV5-1 with TRBJ2-2; D unresolved. V dropped 3 bases and J dropped 8 bases, with 8 bases sitting between them. The CDR3 is made up of 12 amino acids. Germline V gene lookup returns CDR1 SGHRS and CDR2 YFSETQ. The CDR3 here is CASSWSQGELFF. The CDR3 DNA reads TGCGCCAGCAGCTGGAGTCAGGGGGAGCTGTTTTTT. Full variable domain (remainder filled in from reference TRBV5-1 and TRBJ2-2): KAGVTQTPRYLIKTRGQQVTLSCSPISGHRSVSWYQQTPGQGLQFLFEYFSETQRNKGNFPGRFSGRQFSNSRSEMNVSTLELGDSALYLCASSWSQGELFFGEGSRLTVL.

The genes are TRBV28 and TRBJ2-3; D gene uncertain. From germline, CDR1 is MDHEN and CDR2 SYDVKM. V lost 5 bases and J 5 bases, leaving 8 bases between the germline ends. The length of the CDR3 is 12 residues. The CDR3 DNA reads TGTGCCAGCAGTCCCCGCGGAGATACGCAGTATTTT. Its protein is CASSPRGDTQYF.

This clonotype was seen at least ten times. The CDR3 coding sequence is TGTGCCAGCAGTTCCGACCCTGGCCCCCCCTATGGCTACACCTTC. Translation gives CASSSDPGPPYGYTF. This rearrangement joins TRBV27 to TRBJ1-2; D is ambiguous. The germline CDR1 and CDR2 sequences are MNHEY and SMNVEV (reference sequence). The CDR3 runs 15 residues. Trimming left V 4 bases short and J 4 bases short, with 16 bases between.

This clonotype was detected many times. The junction and the germline gene differ at one end; a read error may be behind it. The rearrangement joins TRBV7-9 to TRBJ2-3, with 7 positions matching TRBD2. The CDR3 totals 15 residues. CDR1 is SEHNR, CDR2 FQNEAQ, per germline (reference sequence). Here the CDR3 reads CASSLAARATDTQYF. The CDR3 bases are TGTGCCAGCAGCCTAGCGGCCCGCGCCACAGATACGCAGTATTTT.

The gene calls are TRBV11-2 and TRBJ2-7; D could derive from TRBD1 or TRBD2 (5 bases each). V lost 5 bases and J lost 5, with 16 bases in between. The CDR3 covers 14 residues. Per germline, CDR1 SGHAT and CDR2 FQNNGV. The CDR3 here is CASSPPSRGHEQYF. As DNA, the CDR3 is TGTGCCAGCAGCCCCCCGTCCCGGGGCCACGAGCAGTACTTC.

There are a few counts of this clonotype. The chain couples TRBV20-1 to TRBJ2-7, with D perhaps matching TRBD1 (6 bases). V lost 2 bases to trimming and J lost 2 bases, with 13 bases between them. This CDR3 is built from 14 residues. CDR1 and CDR2 (germline): DFQATT, SNEGSKA (reference sequence). CDR3 coding DNA: TGCAGTGCTAGACAGGGGTGGGGCCCCTACGAGCAGTACTTC. Amino acids: CSARQGWGPYEQYF.

This clonotype was seen more than once but under ten times. This rearrangement joins TRBV18 to TRBJ1-4; 7 bases agree with TRBD1. The CDR3 length is 13 residues. The V and J ends lost 4 bases and 8 bases, in that order; junction bases with no gene match: 4. The V gene's germline CDR1 is KGHSH and CDR2 LQKENI. CDR3 loop: CASSQGAGEKLFF. CDR3 DNA sequence: TGTGCCAGCTCACAGGGGGCTGGAGAAAAACTGTTTTTT.

This clonotype was seen ten or more times. The chain employs TRBV7-2 and TRBJ2-5, with D hard to call. CDR1 and CDR2 (germline): SGHTA, FQGNSA. V gave up 3 bases and J gave up 5 bases, with 7 bases separating them. The CDR3 spans 12 residues. The CDR3 DNA sequence: TGTGCCAGCAGCTTCAGAGTGGAGACCCAGTACTTC. It yields the protein CASSFRVETQYF.